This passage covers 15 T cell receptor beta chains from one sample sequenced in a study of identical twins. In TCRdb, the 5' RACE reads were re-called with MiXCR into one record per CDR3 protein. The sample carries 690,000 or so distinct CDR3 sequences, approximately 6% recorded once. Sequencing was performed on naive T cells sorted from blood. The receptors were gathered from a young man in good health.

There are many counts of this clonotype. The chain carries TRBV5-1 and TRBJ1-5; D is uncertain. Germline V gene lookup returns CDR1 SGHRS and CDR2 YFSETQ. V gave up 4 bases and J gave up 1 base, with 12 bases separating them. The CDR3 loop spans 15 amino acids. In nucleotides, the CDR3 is TGCGCCAGCAGCGACGGAGGGATGAGCAATCAGCCCCAGCATTTT. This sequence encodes CASSDGGMSNQPQHF.

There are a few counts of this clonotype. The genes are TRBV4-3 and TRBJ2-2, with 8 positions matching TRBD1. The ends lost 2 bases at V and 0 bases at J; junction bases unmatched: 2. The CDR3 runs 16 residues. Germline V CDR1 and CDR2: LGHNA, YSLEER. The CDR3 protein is CASSQSTGANTGELFF. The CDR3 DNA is TGCGCCAGCAGCCAATCGACAGGGGCGAACACCGGGGAGCTGTTTTTT.

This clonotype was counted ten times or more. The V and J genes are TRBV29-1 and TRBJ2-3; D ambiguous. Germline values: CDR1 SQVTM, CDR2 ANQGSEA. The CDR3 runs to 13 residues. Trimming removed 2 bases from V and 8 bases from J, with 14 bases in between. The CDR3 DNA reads TGCAGCGTTGAATCGTTGGTCCAAGGTACGCAGTATTTT. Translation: CSVESLVQGTQYF.

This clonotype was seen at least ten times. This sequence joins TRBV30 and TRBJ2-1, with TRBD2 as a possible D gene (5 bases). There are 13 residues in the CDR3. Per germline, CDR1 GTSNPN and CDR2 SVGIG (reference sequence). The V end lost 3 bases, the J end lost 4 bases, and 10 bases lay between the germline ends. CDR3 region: CAWRGGFYNEQFF. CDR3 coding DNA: TGTGCCTGGAGAGGCGGGTTTTACAATGAGCAGTTCTTC.

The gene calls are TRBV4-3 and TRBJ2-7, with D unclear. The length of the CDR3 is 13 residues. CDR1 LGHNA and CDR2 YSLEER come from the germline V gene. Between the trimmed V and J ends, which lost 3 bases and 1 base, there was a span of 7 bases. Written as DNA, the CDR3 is TGCGCCAGCAGCCACTCTCAGTCCTACGAGCAGTACTTC. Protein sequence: CASSHSQSYEQYF.

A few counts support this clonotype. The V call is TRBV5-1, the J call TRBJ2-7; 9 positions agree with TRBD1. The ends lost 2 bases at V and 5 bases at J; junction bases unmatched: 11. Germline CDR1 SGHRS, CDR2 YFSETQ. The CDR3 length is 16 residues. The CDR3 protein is CASSLAKTGGYDEQYF. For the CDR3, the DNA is TGCGCCAGCAGCTTAGCAAAGACAGGGGGTTACGACGAGCAGTACTTC.

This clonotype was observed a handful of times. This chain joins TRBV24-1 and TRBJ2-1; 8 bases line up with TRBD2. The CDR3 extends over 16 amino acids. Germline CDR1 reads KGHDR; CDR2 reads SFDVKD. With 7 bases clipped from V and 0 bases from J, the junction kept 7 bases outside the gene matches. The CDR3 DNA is TGTGCCACCAGCGGAGCGGGAGCCCTCTCCTACAATGAGCAGTTCTTC. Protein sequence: CATSGAGALSYNEQFF.

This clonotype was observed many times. CDR3 bases: TGTGCCAGCAGTTCGACAGGGACCACTGAAGCTTTCTTT. The encoded protein is CASSSTGTTEAFF. This chain uses TRBV6-2 or TRBV6-3 with TRBJ1-1, with 7 bases identical to TRBD1. The CDR3 has 13 residues. Unmatched junction bases numbered 3, after V lost 4 bases and J lost 4 bases. Germline CDR1 and CDR2: MNHEY and SVGEGT.

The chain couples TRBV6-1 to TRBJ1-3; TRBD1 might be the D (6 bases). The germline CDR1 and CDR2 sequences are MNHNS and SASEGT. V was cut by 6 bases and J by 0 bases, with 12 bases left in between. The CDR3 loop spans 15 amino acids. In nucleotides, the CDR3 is TGTGCCAGCAGGCCAGGGGATCTCTCTGGAAACACCATATATTTT. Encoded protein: CASRPGDLSGNTIYF.

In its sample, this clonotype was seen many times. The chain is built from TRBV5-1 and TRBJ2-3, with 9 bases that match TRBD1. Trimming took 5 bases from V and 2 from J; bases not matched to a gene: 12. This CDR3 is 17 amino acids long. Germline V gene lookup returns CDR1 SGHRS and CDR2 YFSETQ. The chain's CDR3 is CASRPFPGTGLTDTQYF. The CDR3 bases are TGCGCCAGCAGACCCTTTCCGGGGACAGGGCTCACAGATACGCAGTATTTT.

CDR3: CASSLRGQLSNTEAFF. In DNA, the CDR3 is TGTGCCAGCTCACTCAGGGGACAGCTATCCAACACTGAAGCTTTCTTT. This chain joins TRBV18 and TRBJ1-1, with 7 bases fitting TRBD1. This CDR3 is built from 16 residues. V dropped 4 bases and J dropped 2; count of bases not matched to a gene: 10. Germline CDR1 KGHSH, CDR2 LQKENI.

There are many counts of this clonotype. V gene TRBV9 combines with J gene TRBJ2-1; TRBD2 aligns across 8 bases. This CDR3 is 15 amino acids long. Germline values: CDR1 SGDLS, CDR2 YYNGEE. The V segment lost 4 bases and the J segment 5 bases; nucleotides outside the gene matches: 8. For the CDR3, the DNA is TGTGCCAGCAGCCTTACGGGGGGGGAAGACAATGAGCAGTTCTTC. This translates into CASSLTGGEDNEQFF.

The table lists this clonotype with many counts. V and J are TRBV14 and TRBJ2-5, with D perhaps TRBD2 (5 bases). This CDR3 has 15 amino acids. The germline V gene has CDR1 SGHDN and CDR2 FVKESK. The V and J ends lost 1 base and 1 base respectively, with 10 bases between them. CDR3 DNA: TGTGCCAGCAGCCAAGTCAGGCTAGCCCAAGAGACCCAGTACTTC. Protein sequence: CASSQVRLAQETQYF.

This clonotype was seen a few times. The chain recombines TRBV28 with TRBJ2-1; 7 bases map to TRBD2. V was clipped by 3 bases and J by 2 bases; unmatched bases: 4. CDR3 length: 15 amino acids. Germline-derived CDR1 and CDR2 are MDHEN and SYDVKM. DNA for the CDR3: TGTGCCAGCAGTTTCGCGGGAGTTACCTACAATGAGCAGTTCTTC. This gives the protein CASSFAGVTYNEQFF.

The CDR3 region is CASIQGAPGGELFF. CDR3 bases: TGTGCCAGCATCCAGGGGGCTCCCGGCGGGGAGCTGTTTTTT. The chain links TRBV2 to TRBJ2-2, with 8 nucleotides matching TRBD1. This CDR3 has 14 amino acids. Trimming at V came to 7 bases and at J to 7 bases, leaving 8 bases not matched to a gene. Germline loops: CDR1 SNHLY, CDR2 FYNNEI.